The clone carrying this T cell receptor beta chain was counted once. Its antigen remains unidentified. This specimen belongs to a study of persistence of HIV-infected CD4 T cells. The CDR3 is 15 amino acids. Germline V gives CDR1 SGHVS, CDR2 FNYEAQ. The ends were cut back, 2 bases at V and 6 bases at J, with 14 bases in the middle. An overlapping HIV-1 Gag peptide pool stimulated these cells at approximately 1 ug/peptide/mL. CD4+ T cells upregulating both CD40 ligand and CD69 were sorted as responding cells. Donors were HIV-1-infected adults who began suppressive ART during chronic infection. Study findings and constraints: Compared with CD3/CD28-stimulated cells, CMV- and Gag-responding cells showed lower TCRbeta richness. Bulk TCR data could not be restricted to HIV-1-infected CMV-responding cells.

Sequencing used immunoSEQ version 4 in survey mode. Template was genomic DNA at roughly 9.3 ng/uL, with up to about 1 ug used per sample. Clones were read by immunoSEQ multiplex PCR, and TCRdb kept only the in-frame ones, dropping some. In the table there are fewer than 35,000 clones, roughly 71% of which are singletons. The chain employs TRBV7-6 and TRBJ1-5, with D maybe TRBD1 (6 bases). The material was CD4+ T cells sorted from PBMCs after 18-hour stimulation, obtained from a patient who received antiretroviral therapy. This receptor was obtained from an adult man with HIV who was CMV-seropositive. The CDR3 loop is CASSLQAGEVQPQHF. The CDR3 DNA sequence: TGTGCCAGCAGCTTACAGGCAGGGGAGGTTCAGCCCCAGCATTTT.